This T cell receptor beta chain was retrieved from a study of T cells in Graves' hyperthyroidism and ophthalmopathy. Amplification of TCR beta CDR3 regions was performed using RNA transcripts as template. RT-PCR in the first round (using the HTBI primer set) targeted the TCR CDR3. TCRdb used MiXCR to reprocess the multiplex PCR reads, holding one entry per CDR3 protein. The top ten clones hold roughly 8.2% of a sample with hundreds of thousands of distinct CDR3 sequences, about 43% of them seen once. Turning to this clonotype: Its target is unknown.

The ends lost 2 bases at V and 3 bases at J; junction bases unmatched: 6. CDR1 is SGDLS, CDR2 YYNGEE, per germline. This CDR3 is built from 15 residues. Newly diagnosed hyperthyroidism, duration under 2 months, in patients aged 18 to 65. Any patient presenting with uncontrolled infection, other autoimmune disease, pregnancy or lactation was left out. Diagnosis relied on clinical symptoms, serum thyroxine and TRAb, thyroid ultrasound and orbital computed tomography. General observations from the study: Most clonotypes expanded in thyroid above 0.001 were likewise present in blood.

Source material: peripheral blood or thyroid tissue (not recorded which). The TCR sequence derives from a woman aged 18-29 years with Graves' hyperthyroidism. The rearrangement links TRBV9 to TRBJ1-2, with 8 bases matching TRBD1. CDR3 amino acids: CASSVGVDRDYGYTF. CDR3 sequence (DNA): TGTGCCAGCAGCGTCGGTGTGGACAGGGACTATGGCTACACCTTC.